The T cell receptor beta chain under discussion was sequenced for a study of T-cell memory formation after mild COVID-19. Overall study findings and caveats: CD8+ contracting clones occupied EMRA, while CD4+ ones occupied mainly CM and EM.

The CDR3 is 15 amino acids. Trimming stripped 5 bases from V and 3 bases from J, with 15 bases between. Germline CDR1 and CDR2: SGHTA and FQGTGA. TCRdb redid the calling of the 5' RACE reads with MiXCR, one entry per CDR3 protein. Of some 450,000 distinct CDR3 sequences listed, roughly 18% are singletons. For this clonotype: Its specificity is not known.

V and J are TRBV7-3 and TRBJ2-3, with D perhaps being TRBD1 or TRBD2 (5 bases each). Sequencing was performed on PBMCs or a T cell subset sorted from them (not recorded which). This receptor was taken from a man aged 18 to 30 who had mild COVID-19 (a few samples of this study predate the infection). Cell type and time point are not known. The DNA for the CDR3 is TGTGCCAGCAGCCAGCTGGGGGAACGGACAGATACGCAGTATTTT. It translates to CASSQLGERTDTQYF.